These 28 T cell receptor beta chains share one sample of origin, sequenced in a study of control samples from healthy donors and cancer patients. The method was immunoSEQ multiplex PCR; TCRdb's version includes in-frame clones alone and lacks a portion of them. Of some 120,000 clones in the sample, 85% to 95% are singletons; the top ten hold more than 2%. Sequencing was carried out using blood. Source of these receptors: a man aged 25 to 40 in good health.

This chain joins TRBV19 and TRBJ2-2, with TRBD2 identical over 12 bases. Per the germline V gene, CDR1 is LNHDA and CDR2 is SQIVND (reference sequence). Trimming removed 6 bases from V and 6 bases from J; junction bases left unmatched: 11. The CDR3 totals 17 residues. CDR3 amino acids: CASSPLSSGGAPGELFF. Here the CDR3 DNA reads TGTGCCAGTAGCCCCCTTTCTAGCGGGGGGGCCCCCGGGGAGCTGTTTTTT.

The CDR3 sequence is CASSQRDRSTDTQYF. The CDR3 DNA reads TGTGCCAGCAGCCAGAGGGATAGAAGCACAGATACGCAGTATTTT. The V call is TRBV9, the J call TRBJ2-3, with D perhaps matching TRBD2 (5 bases). V was cut by 4 bases and J by 0 bases, with 12 bases left in between. CDR1 and CDR2 from the germline V gene are SGDLS and YYNGEE. The CDR3 spans 15 residues.

This rearrangement joins TRBV5-6 to TRBJ2-7; D is perhaps TRBD2 (5 bases). V shed 0 bases and J shed 5 bases, with 21 bases lying between them. This CDR3 spans 17 amino acids. Germline values: CDR1 SGHDT, CDR2 YYEEEE. In DNA, the CDR3 is TGTGCCAGCAGCTTGGGCGGATTACCAGCGGCGGCGGACGAGCAGTACTTC. It codes for CASSLGGLPAAADEQYF.

As to this clone: Within the sample, other DNA sequences also encode this same CDR3. This CDR3 reads CSAGRGGELFF. CDR3 coding DNA: TGCAGTGCTGGACGGGGCGGGGAGCTGTTTTTT. The chain carries TRBV20-1 and TRBJ2-2, with D possibly being TRBD2 (5 bases). The V gene's germline CDR1 is DFQATT and CDR2 SNEGSKA (reference sequence). CDR3 length equals 11 residues. V was trimmed by 5 bases and J by 7 bases, leaving 8 bases between them.

This clone has only one observation. The chain joins TRBV27 to TRBJ2-7; unclear D gene. CDR3 size: 15 residues. Trimming pared 0 bases from V and 1 base from J, leaving 10 bases between. Germline-derived CDR1 and CDR2 are MNHEY and SMNVEV (reference sequence). CDR3 in amino acids: CASSLSPNPSYEQYF. In DNA, the CDR3 is TGTGCCAGCAGTTTATCGCCTAATCCGTCCTACGAGCAGTACTTC.

The chain is built from TRBV29-1 and TRBJ2-1; 11 bases agree with TRBD2. CDR1 is SQVTM, CDR2 ANQGSEA, per germline. The length of the CDR3 is 13 residues. The trim removed 5 bases at V and 12 bases at J, leaving 9 bases unmatched. In nucleotides, the CDR3 is TGCAGCGTTTGCCCGGGACTAGCGGAATTGCAGTTCTTC. Translated, it gives CSVCPGLAELQFF.

The CDR3 protein is CAWSTRDSGQPQHF. The CDR3 DNA is TGTGCCTGGAGTACCCGGGACAGTGGACAGCCCCAGCATTTT. The chain uses TRBV30 and TRBJ1-5, with TRBD1 identical over 7 bases. V shed 2 bases and J 7 bases; nucleotides not matched to a gene: 8. The V gene's germline CDR1 is GTSNPN and CDR2 SVGIG (reference sequence). The length of the CDR3 is 14 residues.

The chain has TRBV14 and TRBJ2-7; no definite D call. V lost 3 bases and J 2 bases, leaving 8 bases between the germline ends. The length of the CDR3 is 13 residues. Germline CDR1 SGHDN, CDR2 FVKESK. CDR3 protein: CASSHNGPYEQYF. CDR3 coding DNA: TGTGCCAGCAGCCATAATGGGCCCTACGAGCAGTACTTC.

The gene calls are TRBV7-9 and TRBJ2-7; 7 bases are a match to TRBD2. Trimming removed 8 bases from V and 4 bases from J; junction bases left unmatched: 5. The CDR3 is made up of 12 amino acids. The germline V gene has CDR1 SEHNR and CDR2 FQNEAQ (reference sequence). CDR3 bases: TGTGCCAGCCTTCAGCGGGGATACGAGCAGTACTTC. As protein: CASLQRGYEQYF.

The genes are TRBV18 and TRBJ2-1; 9 bases are a match to TRBD1. The germline CDR1 and CDR2 sequences are KGHSH and LQKENI. The CDR3 sequence is 17 residues long. V lost 5 bases, J lost 7 bases, and 15 bases stayed unmatched. DNA of the CDR3: TGTGCCAGCTCATCCTCCGGGACAGGGATGGCCACAAATGAGCAGTTCTTC. Encoded protein: CASSSSGTGMATNEQFF. The whole variable domain, filled in from reference TRBV18 and TRBJ2-1, reads NAGVMQNPRHLVRRRGQEARLRCSPMKGHSHVYWYRQLPEEGLKFMVYLQKENIIDESGMPKERFSAEFPKEGPSILRIQQVVRGDSAAYFCASSSSGTGMATNEQFFGPGTRLTVL.

V usage is TRBV10-3 and J usage is TRBJ1-2; 7 nucleotides line up with TRBD1. The V gene's germline CDR1 is ENHRY and CDR2 SYGVKD. The CDR3 loop spans 13 amino acids. CDR3 sequence reads: CATLGQASYGYTF. CDR3 nucleotide sequence: TGTGCGACCCTCGGACAGGCCTCCTATGGCTACACCTTC.

This chain uses TRBV20-1 with TRBJ2-7; D is undetermined. Trimming shortened V by 8 bases and J by 1 base, and 9 bases separated the two germline ends. CDR1 is DFQATT, CDR2 SNEGSKA, per germline (reference sequence). CDR3 length: 11 residues. The CDR3 DNA reads as TGCAGTAGGCTTCCTTCCTACGAGCAGTACTTC. As protein: CSRLPSYEQYF.

The J gene is TRBJ2-6, the V gene TRBV11-2; D ambiguous. The germline V gene has CDR1 SGHAT and CDR2 FQNNGV. The V end was cut by 3 bases, the J end by 2 bases, with 8 bases between. This CDR3 comprises 15 residues. CDR3 DNA sequence: TGTGCCAGCAGCTTTACCCTGACTGGGGCCAACGTCCTGACTTTC. Amino acid sequence: CASSFTLTGANVLTF.

V usage is TRBV13 and J usage is TRBJ2-1; TRBD2 agrees at 12 bases. The CDR3 totals 16 residues. V shed 7 bases, J shed 1 base, and the junction held 5 bases outside the gene matches. Germline V gene lookup returns CDR1 PRHDT and CDR2 FYEKMQ (reference sequence). The CDR3 loop reads CASNRLAGESYNEQFF. DNA of the CDR3: TGTGCCAGCAACCGACTAGCGGGGGAGTCCTACAATGAGCAGTTCTTC.

CDR3 DNA sequence: TGTGCCAGCAGCTCGAGGGGACTTAATGGCTACACCTTC. Its protein is CASSSRGLNGYTF. The chain carries TRBV7-6 and TRBJ1-2; possibly TRBD1 for D (5 bases). The germline V gene encodes CDR1 SGHVS and CDR2 FNYEAQ. The CDR3 spans 13 residues. V gave up 4 bases and J gave up 6 bases, with 12 bases separating them.

The chain employs TRBV6-5 and TRBJ2-5; 8 nucleotides agree with TRBD1. The CDR3 spans 15 residues. The V gene end was trimmed by 5 bases and the J gene end by 2 bases; junction bases not matched to a gene: 7. CDR1 MNHEY and CDR2 SVGAGI come from the germline V gene. CDR3 coding DNA: TGTGCCAGCAGTACTAGGACAGGGCTACAAGAGACCCAGTACTTC. Encoded protein: CASSTRTGLQETQYF.

This clone was seen only once. V usage is TRBV5-1 and J usage is TRBJ2-2, with TRBD2 as a possible D gene (6 bases). Germline CDR1 reads SGHRS; CDR2 reads YFSETQ. V was cut by 3 bases and J by 3 bases, with 12 bases left in between. The CDR3 contains 15 residues. Written as DNA, the CDR3 is TGCGCCAGCAGCTCGACGGGACTCTACACCGGGGAGCTGTTTTTT. This codes for CASSSTGLYTGELFF.

J is TRBJ1-1 and V is TRBV7-9; D is uncertain. This CDR3 has 15 amino acids. The ends were cut back, 1 base at V and 0 bases at J, with 9 bases in the middle. The germline CDR1 and CDR2 sequences are SEHNR and FQNEAQ (reference sequence). The chain's CDR3 is CASSLGNSLNTEAFF. CDR3 in DNA: TGTGCCAGCAGCTTAGGCAACTCCTTGAACACTGAAGCTTTCTTT.

This clone appeared a single time. The V gene is TRBV7-8, the J gene TRBJ1-1; 7 bases align to TRBD1. Per the germline V gene, CDR1 is SGHVS and CDR2 is FQNEAQ. Unmatched junction bases numbered 9, after V lost 8 bases and J lost 6 bases. The CDR3 consists of 13 residues. For the CDR3, the DNA is TGTGCCAGCGAGGACAGGACTCGTTCTGAAGCTTTCTTT. This translates into CASEDRTRSEAFF.

The chain uses TRBV6-2 or TRBV6-3 and TRBJ2-7; 11 bases agree with TRBD1. CDR1 and CDR2 from the germline V gene are MNHEY and SVGEGT. The CDR3 has 14 residues. V was pared by 4 bases and J by 4 bases, with 3 bases of the junction left unmatched. CDR3 amino acids: CASSSRDRGYEQYF. CDR3 sequence (DNA): TGTGCCAGCAGTTCTCGGGACAGGGGGTACGAGCAGTACTTC.

The chain is built from TRBV9 and TRBJ1-1; D is unresolved. V was shortened by 3 bases and J by 3 bases, with 15 bases between the two germline ends. CDR3 length: 15 residues. Germline-derived CDR1 and CDR2 are SGDLS and YYNGEE. The CDR3 nucleotides are TGTGCCAGCAGCGACGCGGAGGGTTCCGACACTGAAGCTTTCTTT. It is translated as CASSDAEGSDTEAFF.

The rearrangement joins TRBV24-1 to TRBJ1-1, with D perhaps matching TRBD1 (5 bases). V was shortened by 4 bases and J by 6 bases, with 11 bases between the two germline ends. Germline loops: CDR1 KGHDR, CDR2 SFDVKD. This CDR3 has 13 residues. The CDR3 protein is CATSDNWGAEAFF. DNA of the CDR3: TGTGCCACCAGTGACAATTGGGGGGCTGAAGCTTTCTTT.

This clone was observed a single time. This chain links TRBV28 with TRBJ2-5; the D is unclear. Germline CDR1 and CDR2: MDHEN and SYDVKM. This CDR3 spans 13 amino acids. V lost 5 bases and J 4 bases, leaving 11 bases between the germline ends. DNA of the CDR3: TGTGCCAGCAGTACCTCGTGGAGAGAGACCCAGTACTTC. Its protein is CASSTSWRETQYF.

The chain recombines TRBV5-4 with TRBJ2-7; D may be TRBD2 (6 bases). The CDR3 totals 16 residues. V dropped 0 bases and J dropped 0 bases, with 13 bases sitting between them. Germline lookup yields CDR1 SGHNT and CDR2 YYREEE (reference sequence). CDR3 loop: CASSLDPAGSSYEQYV. CDR3 nucleotides: TGTGCCAGCAGCTTGGACCCAGCGGGTAGCTCCTACGAGCAGTACGTC.

This clone was seen only once. The rearrangement uses TRBV3-1 (or the pseudogene TRBV3-2) and TRBJ2-1; D perhaps matches TRBD1 (6 bases). Per the germline V gene, CDR1 is LGHDT and CDR2 is YNNKEL (reference sequence). The CDR3 is 13 amino acids. The V end was cut by 1 base, the J end by 10 bases, with 11 bases between. CDR3 nucleotide sequence: TGTGCCAGCAGCCAAGCAGGGGAAGGGGAGCAGTTCTTC. It specifies CASSQAGEGEQFF.

The J gene is TRBJ2-5, the V gene TRBV6-5; 7 bases line up with TRBD2. After removal of 6 bases from V and 2 bases from J, the junction contained 6 bases not matched to a gene. CDR1 is MNHEY, CDR2 SVGAGI, per germline. CDR3 length equals 14 residues. DNA of the CDR3: TGTGCCAGCAGCTGGGAGGGGAAACAAGAGACCCAGTACTTC. This encodes CASSWEGKQETQYF.

CDR3 nucleotides: TGTGCCAGCAGCCCGCCCGGGGAGCAGTACGAGCAGTACGTC. Its protein is CASSPPGEQYEQYV. This chain links TRBV5-5 with TRBJ2-7, with D possibly TRBD2 on 5 matching bases. Germline V gives CDR1 SGHKS, CDR2 YYEKEE (reference sequence). The CDR3 has 14 residues. Trimming cost V 4 bases and J 4 bases, with 15 bases left between them.

V and J are TRBV24-1 and TRBJ2-2; D not certain. The CDR3 consists of 13 residues. V was shortened by 9 bases and J by 5 bases, with 12 bases between the two germline ends. Germline V gives CDR1 KGHDR, CDR2 SFDVKD. The CDR3 nucleotides read TGTGCCACCCAAAGATCCCAAACCGGGGAGCTGTTTTTT. Residues: CATQRSQTGELFF.